This T cell receptor beta chain was identified in a study of shared clonotypes between healthy human individuals. Study-wide context: The people who gave samples were a couple of women and a few men aged 18 to 49. Used for every donor were three CD4 naive, three CD4 memory, two CD8 naive and one CD8 memory plate.

The CDR3 covers 16 residues. Trimming removed 3 bases from V and 2 bases from J; junction bases left unmatched: 2. Looked up from germline, CDR1 is MNHEY and CDR2 is SVGAGI. The assay ran at deep level. Profiling relied on immunoSEQ multiplex PCR, and the TCRdb table lists in-frame clones only, not all of them. The table lists about 1.5 million clones, approximately 97% of them singletons. A note on this clone: Its antigen is as yet unknown.

Study observations and caveats: Even with large depth, rarefaction showed that sorted-subset sequencing was incomplete.

The chain couples TRBV6-5 to TRBJ2-1, with 12 bases lining up with TRBD2. What was sequenced was naive CD4+ T cells sorted from blood. Sample subset: CD45RA+ positively selected. The sequence was obtained from a man aged 25-40 years in good health. CDR3 DNA: TGTGCCAGCAGTTATTGGACTAGCGGGGCCTACAATGAGCAGTTCTTC. Amino acid sequence: CASSYWTSGAYNEQFF.